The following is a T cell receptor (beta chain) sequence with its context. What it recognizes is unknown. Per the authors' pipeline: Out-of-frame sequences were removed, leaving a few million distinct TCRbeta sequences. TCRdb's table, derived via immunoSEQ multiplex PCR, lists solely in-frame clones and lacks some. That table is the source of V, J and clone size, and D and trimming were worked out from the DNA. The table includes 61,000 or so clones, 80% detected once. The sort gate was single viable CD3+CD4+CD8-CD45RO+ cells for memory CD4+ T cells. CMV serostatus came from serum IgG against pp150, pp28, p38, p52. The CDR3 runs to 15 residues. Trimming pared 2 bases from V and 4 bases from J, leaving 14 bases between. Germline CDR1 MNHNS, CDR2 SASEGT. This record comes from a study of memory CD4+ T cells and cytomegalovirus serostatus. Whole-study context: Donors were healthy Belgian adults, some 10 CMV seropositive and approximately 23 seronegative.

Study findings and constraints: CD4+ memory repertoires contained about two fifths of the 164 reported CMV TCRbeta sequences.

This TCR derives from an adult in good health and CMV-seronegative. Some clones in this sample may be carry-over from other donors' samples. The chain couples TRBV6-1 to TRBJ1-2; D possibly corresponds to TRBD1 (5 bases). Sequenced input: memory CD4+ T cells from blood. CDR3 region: CASSEQETGLYGYTF. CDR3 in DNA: TGTGCCAGCAGTGAACAAGAAACAGGCCTCTATGGCTACACCTTC.